These T cell receptor beta chains were read from a single sample in a study of TIL therapy for anti-PD-1-resistant metastatic lung cancer. This table comes from immunoSEQ multiplex PCR, and its TCRdb copy is limited to in-frame clones, with some not included. The data hold under 60,000 clones, with roughly 85% observed a single time. The material was blood, obtained at baseline. Receptors originate from a person between 25 and 79 years old with non-small cell lung cancer. The CDR3 runs from the conserved cysteine through the conserved F or W. Each record gives: J gene, V gene, D gene, CDR3 protein, CDR3 DNA. The D gene is left open where the match is weak.

TRBJ2-2,TRBV3-1/TRBV3-2,TRBD1,CASSHGTGGNGELFF,TGTGCCAGCAGCCACGGGACAGGGGGTAACGGGGAGCTGTTTTTT
TRBJ2-5,TRBV5-1,-,CASSLQQGGAGETQYF,TGCGCCAGCAGCCTACAACAAGGGGGGGCCGGGGAGACCCAGTACTTC
TRBJ2-6,TRBV9,-,CASRNSGANVLTF,TGTGCCAGCCGAAACTCTGGGGCCAACGTCCTGACTTTC
TRBJ2-7,TRBV4-3,TRBD2,CASSQDILAGGSYEQYF,TGCGCCAGCAGCCAAGATATACTAGCGGGAGGGTCCTACGAGCAGTACTTC
TRBJ2-4,TRBV21-1,-,CASGISGGIQYF,TGTGCCAGCGGTATCTCGGGGGGAATTCAGTACTTC
TRBJ1-1,TRBV30,-,CAWEDSATAFF,TGTGCCTGGGAGGACAGTGCTACAGCTTTCTTT
TRBJ2-7,TRBV21-1,-,CASSKRDRPSYEQYF,TGTGCCAGCAGCAAAAGGGACAGGCCCTCCTACGAGCAGTACTTC
TRBJ2-1,TRBV6-5,-,CASSYSGKREQFF,TGTGCCAGCAGTTACTCGGGTAAGCGTGAGCAGTTCTTC
TRBJ1-2,TRBV7-2,-,CASSWWGAGVYGYTF,TGTGCCAGCAGCTGGTGGGGAGCGGGCGTCTATGGCTACACCTTC
TRBJ2-7,TRBV7-2,-,CASSSGGIPYEQYF,TGTGCCAGCAGCTCAGGGGGGATTCCCTACGAGCAGTACTTC
TRBJ2-3,TRBV5-1,TRBD2,CASSLVLASGGRTDTQYF,TGCGCCAGCAGCTTGGTTCTTGCCTCGGGGGGTCGCACAGATACGCAGTATTTT
TRBJ1-1,TRBV27,-,CASVTRGNTEAFF,TGTGCCAGCGTTACTCGGGGGAACACTGAAGCTTTCTTT
TRBJ2-3,TRBV11-2,-,CASSPGADTQYF,TGTGCCAGCAGCCCGGGGGCAGATACGCAGTATTTT
TRBJ2-1,TRBV27,TRBD2,CASRSPTSGRLVSYNEQFF,TGTGCCAGCAGATCCCCGACTAGCGGGAGATTGGTATCCTACAATGAGCAGTTCTTC
TRBJ2-2,TRBV5-1,-,CASRGDTTNTGELFF,TGCGCCAGCAGGGGGGACACAACGAACACCGGGGAGCTGTTTTTT
TRBJ2-1,TRBV19,TRBD2,CASSIEREGDEQFF,TGTGCCAGTAGTATCGAGCGGGAGGGTGATGAGCAGTTCTTC
TRBJ1-5,TRBV21-1,-,CASRGGTPKQDQPQHF,TGTGCCAGCAGGGGGGGGACACCTAAACAAGATCAGCCCCAGCATTTT
TRBJ2-5,TRBV10-2,TRBD2,CASSGLAAGGETQYF,TGCGCCAGCAGTGGACTAGCGGCGGGGGGAGAGACCCAGTACTTC
TRBJ2-1,TRBV7-2,TRBD2,CASSLARTSGATYNEQFF,TGTGCCAGCAGCTTAGCGCGGACTAGCGGAGCGACCTACAATGAGCAGTTCTTC
TRBJ1-3,TRBV3-1/TRBV3-2,-,CASSREGAGNTIYF,TGTGCCAGCAGCCGGGAGGGGGCTGGAAACACCATATATTTT
TRBJ1-1,TRBV7-9,-,CAGLIGADTEAFF,TGTGCCGGCCTGATCGGGGCGGACACTGAAGCTTTCTTT
TRBJ2-3,TRBV6-4,TRBD2,CASSDGTSDTDTQYF,TGTGCCAGCAGTGACGGGACTAGCGACACAGATACGCAGTATTTT
TRBJ2-7,TRBV7-9,-,CASSLYGTYEQYF,TGTGCCAGCAGCTTATACGGAACCTACGAGCAGTACTTC
TRBJ1-1,TRBV18,TRBD1,CASSRDRGRLGTEAFF,TGTGCCAGCTCGCGAGACAGGGGGCGCTTGGGCACTGAAGCTTTCTTT
TRBJ2-1,TRBV20-1,-,CSAHTGRGLFF,TGCAGTGCTCATACAGGGAGAGGGCTGTTCTTC
TRBJ1-1,TRBV3-1/TRBV3-2,-,CASSQQVNTEAFF,TGTGCCAGCAGCCAACAGGTGAACACTGAAGCTTTCTTT
TRBJ1-5,TRBV19,-,CASSSLGRANQPQHF,TGTGCCAGTAGTAGCCTTGGGAGGGCCAATCAGCCCCAGCATTTT
TRBJ1-5,TRBV6-2/TRBV6-3,TRBD1,CASSYYRDRDPYSNQPQHF,TGTGCCAGCAGCTATTACCGGGACAGGGACCCTTATAGCAATCAGCCCCAGCATTTT
TRBJ1-6,TRBV9,-,CASSVEEVGDVYNSPLHF,TGTGCCAGCAGCGTAGAAGAAGTAGGGGATGTCTATAATTCACCCCTCCACTTT